This T cell receptor (beta chain) was documented in a study of blood T cell repertoires in COVID-19. About the study: COVID-19 samples, acute and convalescent, were from the United States, Italy and Spain. The analysed material was cDNA or gDNA that came from T cells, B-cell-depleted T cells, or PBMCs.

The J segment lost 6 bases and the V segment lost 4 bases, leaving 6 bases of the junction unmatched. This CDR3 is built from 14 residues. Germline V gives CDR1 SGHRS, CDR2 YFSETQ. Source study methods: Nucleated cell counts were estimated from reference gene primer amplification. TCRdb's copy holds only in-frame clones and misses some; the assay was immunoSEQ multiplex PCR. D and trimming were read from the DNA, whereas the V and J calls and clone size are those reported in that table. Of 52,000 or so clones listed, 70% to 90% were seen once; the top ten hold approximately 29%. The material sequenced was peripheral blood. The V gene is TRBV5-1, the J gene TRBJ2-1; 8 bases agree with TRBD2. This clonotype originated in a human donor in a cohort sampled during active COVID-19. For the CDR3, the DNA is TGCGCCAGCAGCGGAATAGCGGGAAGCAATGAGCAGTTCTTC. It codes for CASSGIAGSNEQFF.